These 8 T cell receptor beta chains were all obtained from the same sample, sequenced in a study of blood T cell repertoires in COVID-19. Measured with immunoSEQ multiplex PCR; TCRdb has only the in-frame clones, and not every one. This sample yields tens of thousands of clones, of which about nine tenths are seen a single time; 7% to 10% belongs to the top ten. Sequencing was done on a sample of peripheral blood. The receptors shown here come from a man aged 45-65 years with active COVID-19.

V usage is TRBV5-6 and J usage is TRBJ2-2; D uncertain. Between the trimmed V and J ends, which lost 2 bases and 5 bases, there was a span of 7 bases. The CDR3 runs 13 residues. From germline, CDR1 is SGHDT and CDR2 YYEEEE. The DNA of the CDR3 is TGTGCCAGCAGCTTCACACCAACCGGGGAGCTGTTTTTT. This gives the protein CASSFTPTGELFF.

The chain carries TRBV5-1 and TRBJ2-7; 10 nucleotides match TRBD2. The CDR3 is 17 amino acids. Germline CDR1 and CDR2: SGHRS and YFSETQ. V shed 2 bases and J 5 bases; nucleotides not matched to a gene: 13. Here the CDR3 reads CASSLTKASGSSHEQYF. Here the CDR3 DNA reads TGCGCCAGCAGCTTAACTAAGGCTAGCGGGAGTTCCCACGAGCAGTACTTC.

V gene TRBV5-4 combines with J gene TRBJ1-2; a weak D match, TRBD1 (5 bases). In germline, CDR1 is SGHNT, CDR2 YYREEE (reference sequence). The V end was cut by 5 bases, the J end by 3 bases, with 14 bases between. This CDR3 has 14 amino acids. The CDR3: CASRSRDSDYGYTF. CDR3 DNA: TGTGCCAGCAGGAGCAGGGATAGTGACTATGGCTACACCTTC.

The V and J genes are TRBV30 and TRBJ1-4; the D gene is possibly TRBD1 (6 bases). The germline V and J ends were trimmed by 3 bases and 0 bases, with 17 bases remaining between them. Germline CDR1 GTSNPN, CDR2 SVGIG (reference sequence). This CDR3 region has 17 residues. CDR3: CAWRIRGRVATNEKLFF. DNA of the CDR3: TGTGCCTGGAGGATCAGGGGCCGAGTAGCAACTAATGAAAAACTGTTTTTT.

This chain links TRBV6-5 with TRBJ2-1, with unresolved D. The CDR3 contains 14 residues. CDR1 and CDR2 from the germline V gene are MNHEY and SVGAGI. Trimming shortened V by 6 bases and J by 8 bases, and 17 bases separated the two germline ends. This chain's CDR3 is CASSLLLGSHEQFF. CDR3 coding DNA: TGTGCCAGCAGCCTTCTCCTCGGGTCGCATGAGCAGTTCTTC.

The chain uses TRBV5-4 and TRBJ2-3; 11 bases match TRBD2. The CDR3 consists of 15 residues. The V and J ends lost 10 bases and 0 bases, in that order; junction bases with no gene match: 7. Germline V lookup: CDR1 SGHNT, CDR2 YYREEE (reference sequence). The CDR3 here is CAWSGTSGSTDTQYF. The CDR3 region has the DNA TGTGCCTGGTCCGGGACTAGCGGAAGCACAGATACGCAGTATTTT.

For the CDR3, the DNA is TGTGCCAGCAGCTTAGCCGAGGCGAGGAACACTGAAGCTTTCTTT. Its protein is CASSLAEARNTEAFF. This sequence joins TRBV7-6 and TRBJ1-1; D is unresolved. CDR3 length: 15 amino acids. Looked up from germline, CDR1 is SGHVS and CDR2 is FNYEAQ. V was clipped by 0 bases and J by 1 base, with 9 bases between them.

The chain combines TRBV28 with TRBJ2-7; D possibly corresponds to TRBD2 (6 bases). Trimming left V 4 bases short and J 3 bases short, with 16 bases between. This CDR3 spans 15 amino acids. In germline, CDR1 is MDHEN, CDR2 SYDVKM. For the CDR3, the DNA is TGTGCCAGCAGTTCCGCAGGCGGAGGGATCTACGAGCAGTACTTC. It encodes CASSSAGGGIYEQYF. The full variable domain, in which reference TRBV28 and TRBJ2-7 provide the parts outside the CDR3, is DVKVTQSSRYLVKRTGEKVFLECVQDMDHENMFWYRQDPGLGLRLIYFSYDVKMKEKGDIPEGYSVSREKKERFSLILESASTNQTSMYLCASSSAGGGIYEQYFGPGTRLTVT.